The 30 T cell receptor beta chains below were found in one sample sequenced in a study of T cells in Graves' hyperthyroidism and ophthalmopathy. There were TCR beta CDR3 regions amplified from RNA transcripts. First-round RT-PCR targeting the TCR CDR3 was performed with the HTBI primer set. TCRdb analysed the multiplex PCR reads with MiXCR anew, one entry per CDR3 protein. This sample has hundreds of thousands of distinct CDR3 sequences, with more than 20% found just once. Sample: blood. All receptors derive from a man under 40 with Graves' ophthalmopathy.

The chain couples TRBV5-1 to TRBJ2-1, with 12 bases identical to TRBD2. There are 18 residues in the CDR3. With 3 bases clipped from V and 1 base from J, the junction kept 8 bases outside the gene matches. The germline CDR1 and CDR2 sequences are SGHRS and YFSETQ. The CDR3 region is CASSSYETSGRSYNEQFF. The CDR3 DNA follows: TGCGCCAGCAGCTCCTATGAGACTAGCGGGAGATCCTACAATGAGCAGTTCTTC. The variable domain in full, with the rest retrieved from reference TRBV5-1 and TRBJ2-1, is KAGVTQTPRYLIKTRGQQVTLSCSPISGHRSVSWYQQTPGQGLQFLFEYFSETQRNKGNFPGRFSGRQFSNSRSEMNVSTLELGDSALYLCASSSYETSGRSYNEQFFGPGTRLTVL.

The sample holds many counts of this clonotype. The V gene is TRBV7-2, the J gene TRBJ2-2; D is possibly TRBD2 (5 bases). The CDR3 spans 15 residues. The germline V and J ends were trimmed by 1 base and 6 bases, with 12 bases remaining between them. Per germline, CDR1 SGHTA and CDR2 FQGNSA. The CDR3 DNA reads as TGTGCCAGCAGCTTAGGTCCGGGATCGGCCGGGGAGCTGTTTTTT. Translating it yields CASSLGPGSAGELFF. Full variable domain (remainder filled in from reference TRBV7-2 and TRBJ2-2): GAGVSQSPSNKVTEKGKDVELRCDPISGHTALYWYRQSLGQGLEFLIYFQGNSAPDKSGLPSDRFSAERTGGSVSTLTIQRTQQEDSAVYLCASSLGPGSAGELFFGEGSRLTVL.

The sample holds a few counts of this clonotype. The chain employs TRBV4-1 and TRBJ2-3, with a possible D match to TRBD1 (6 bases). Trimming removed 0 bases at V and 2 bases at J, with 9 bases between. Germline V gives CDR1 MGHRA, CDR2 YSYEKL. The CDR3 runs to 15 residues. This chain's CDR3 is CASSQDPGVTDTQYF. CDR3 bases: TGCGCCAGCAGCCAAGATCCAGGGGTCACAGATACGCAGTATTTT.

J is TRBJ2-7 and V is TRBV11-3; no clear D. Germline V CDR1 and CDR2: SGHNT, YENEEA. The CDR3 sequence is 12 residues long. The ends were cut back, 0 bases at V and 5 bases at J, with 5 bases in the middle. The CDR3 protein is CASSLDADEQYF. The CDR3 bases are TGTGCCAGCAGCTTAGACGCCGACGAGCAGTACTTC.

This clonotype was picked up many times. The chain employs TRBV2 and TRBJ1-1; D remains unclear. V lost 0 bases and J 6 bases, leaving 8 bases between the germline ends. This CDR3 contains 13 residues. Germline CDR1 and CDR2: SNHLY and FYNNEI. The CDR3 here is CASSEATKAEAFF. The CDR3 region has the DNA TGTGCCAGCAGTGAAGCGACCAAGGCTGAAGCTTTCTTT.

The chain uses TRBV5-1 and TRBJ2-1; 9 bases are a match to TRBD2. Germline CDR1 is SGHRS and CDR2 is YFSETQ. After removal of 4 bases from V and 10 bases from J, the junction contained 9 bases not matched to a gene. The CDR3 extends over 14 amino acids. CDR3 protein: CASSRAGGPGEQFF. For the CDR3, the DNA is TGCGCCAGCAGCCGAGCGGGAGGTCCCGGGGAGCAGTTCTTC. The complete variable domain, with remaining parts taken from reference TRBV5-1 and TRBJ2-1, reads KAGVTQTPRYLIKTRGQQVTLSCSPISGHRSVSWYQQTPGQGLQFLFEYFSETQRNKGNFPGRFSGRQFSNSRSEMNVSTLELGDSALYLCASSRAGGPGEQFFGPGTRLTVL.

The chain joins TRBV7-2 to TRBJ2-1; D possibly corresponds to TRBD1 (5 bases). Germline V CDR1 and CDR2: SGHTA, FQGNSA. CDR3 length equals 12 residues. V was cut by 5 bases and J by 7 bases, with 9 bases left in between. Here the CDR3 DNA reads TGTGCCAGCAGCGGGGCCCCGAATGAGCAGTTCTTC. This encodes CASSGAPNEQFF.

This clonotype appeared many times. The chain couples TRBV18 to TRBJ1-4, with D hard to call. Germline-derived CDR1 and CDR2 are KGHSH and LQKENI. The CDR3 runs 16 residues. Trimming stripped 2 bases from V and 3 bases from J, with 13 bases between. The CDR3 DNA sequence: TGTGCCAGCTCACCAAGAGGCAGAGGCTCTAATGAAAAACTGTTTTTT. Residues: CASSPRGRGSNEKLFF.

The V call is TRBV19, the J call TRBJ2-2; 10 bases line up with TRBD2. CDR3 length: 17 amino acids. In germline, CDR1 is LNHDA, CDR2 SQIVND (reference sequence). The V and J ends lost 4 bases and 0 bases, in that order; junction bases with no gene match: 5. The chain's CDR3 is CASSSLAGDPNTGELFF. The CDR3, as DNA: TGTGCCAGTAGTAGCCTAGCGGGAGATCCGAACACCGGGGAGCTGTTTTTT.

This clonotype came up many times. The rearrangement joins TRBV3-1 to TRBJ1-5; D gene uncertain. Germline V gene sequence: CDR1 LGHDT, CDR2 YNNKEL (reference sequence). Trimming left V 0 bases short and J 0 bases short, with 6 bases between. CDR3 length: 15 residues. DNA for the CDR3: TGTGCCAGCAGCCAAGACGGAATTAGCAATCAGCCCCAGCATTTT. This gives the protein CASSQDGISNQPQHF.

This clonotype was seen more than once but under ten times. J is TRBJ2-4 and V is TRBV20-1; D assignment may be TRBD1 or TRBD2 (6 bases each). Per germline, CDR1 DFQATT and CDR2 SNEGSKA (reference sequence). Trimming took 3 bases from V and 5 from J, leaving 20 bases between them. CDR3 length equals 16 residues. For the CDR3, the DNA is TGCAGTGCTAGTAGGGGGGCAGGGTGGGGGGAAAACATTCAGTACTTC. The encoded protein is CSASRGAGWGENIQYF.

The chain links TRBV5-1 to TRBJ2-5; the D is unclear. Germline V lookup: CDR1 SGHRS, CDR2 YFSETQ. The length of the CDR3 is 16 residues. V lost 7 bases to trimming and J lost 4 bases, with 23 bases between them. The chain's CDR3 is CASHKSKTSVGETQYF. As DNA, the CDR3 is TGCGCCAGCCATAAGTCAAAGACGTCAGTCGGAGAGACCCAGTACTTC.

This clonotype was detected a few times. The chain carries TRBV6-1 and TRBJ2-3, with D perhaps matching TRBD2 (7 bases). The CDR3 length is 13 residues. CDR1 and CDR2 from the germline V gene are MNHNS and SASEGT. V dropped 5 bases and J dropped 5 bases, with 11 bases sitting between them. The CDR3 bases are TGTGCCAGCAGTCGAGGGGGGGAAGATACGCAGTATTTT. Translating it yields CASSRGGEDTQYF.

This clonotype was seen ten or more times. This chain connects TRBV7-9 to TRBJ2-4; 7 nucleotides line up with TRBD2. Germline V gives CDR1 SEHNR, CDR2 FQNEAQ (reference sequence). V lost 2 bases to trimming and J lost 5 bases; unmatched junction nucleotides: 3. The CDR3 runs to 14 residues. The CDR3 nucleotides are TGTGCCAGCAGCTTATCGGGGGGTGAAAACATTCAGTACTTC. Translation: CASSLSGGENIQYF.

A word on this clonotype: The junction differs from germline at one of its ends, possibly a read error. The chain employs TRBV6-5 and TRBJ2-7; 8 bases agree with TRBD1. CDR1 MNHEY and CDR2 SVGAGI come from the germline V gene. The CDR3 runs 16 residues. In DNA form, the CDR3 reads TGTGCCAGCAATTACTCGAATGCCAGGGGGCAGGGAAGGCAGTACTTC. This gives the protein CASNYSNARGQGRQYF.

This clonotype was detected only a few times. The J gene is TRBJ2-7, the V gene TRBV27; D remains unclear. This CDR3 has 14 residues. CDR1 and CDR2 (germline): MNHEY, SMNVEV (reference sequence). V was shortened by 2 bases and J by 2 bases, with 10 bases between the two germline ends. The CDR3 spells CASSLSSATYEQYF. Here the CDR3 DNA reads TGTGCCAGCAGTTTAAGTTCGGCTACCTACGAGCAGTACTTC.

This chain joins TRBV18 and TRBJ2-7; D gene unclear. The V end lost 4 bases, the J end lost 2 bases, and 9 bases lay between the germline ends. Germline V gene data show CDR1 as KGHSH and CDR2 as LQKENI. This CDR3 is 13 amino acids long. In nucleotides, the CDR3 is TGTGCCAGCTCACGAACAGATCCCTACGAGCAGTACTTC. Encoded protein: CASSRTDPYEQYF.

This clonotype was seen more than once but under ten times. The CDR3 region is CASGGPRGAFF. In DNA, the CDR3 is TGTGCCAGTGGGGGACCCCGGGGTGCTTTCTTT. The chain links TRBV27 to TRBJ1-1; perhaps TRBD1 as D (5 bases). V gave up 9 bases and J gave up 11 bases, with 16 bases separating them. CDR1 is MNHEY, CDR2 SMNVEV, per germline (reference sequence). The CDR3 length is 11 residues.

This clonotype was found many times. The chain joins TRBV20-1 to TRBJ1-1; D uncertain. Germline assignment: CDR1 DFQATT and CDR2 SNEGSKA (reference sequence). CDR3 length: 13 amino acids. Between the trimmed V and J ends, which lost 4 bases and 1 base, there was a span of 10 bases. The CDR3 region has the DNA TGCAGTGCTAATGGTCACACGAACACTGAAGCTTTCTTT. Translated: CSANGHTNTEAFF.

This clonotype was seen only a few times. The chain recombines TRBV19 with TRBJ2-7; 8 nucleotides line up with TRBD2. From germline, CDR1 is LNHDA and CDR2 SQIVND (reference sequence). J lost 5 bases, V lost 5 bases, and 8 bases had no gene match. This CDR3 region has 14 residues. The CDR3 DNA reads TGTGCCAGTAGTTGGAGTCTAGCGGGCAACGAGCAGTACTTC. Translating it yields CASSWSLAGNEQYF. The full variable domain, its missing parts supplied by reference TRBV19 and TRBJ2-7, is DGGITQSPKYLFRKEGQNVTLSCEQNLNHDAMYWYRQDPGQGLRLIYYSQIVNDFQKGDIAEGYSVSREKKESFPLTVTSAQKNPTAFYLCASSWSLAGNEQYFGPGTRLTVT.

This clonotype showed up many times. The gene calls are TRBV7-9 and TRBJ2-2; 9 bases align to TRBD2. This CDR3 region has 16 residues. V lost 4 bases, J lost 2 bases, and 5 bases stayed unmatched. Per germline, CDR1 SEHNR and CDR2 FQNEAQ (reference sequence). CDR3 residues: CASSSRLADNTGELFF. In DNA form, the CDR3 reads TGTGCCAGCAGCTCGAGACTAGCGGATAACACCGGGGAGCTGTTTTTT. Full variable domain (rest looked up from reference TRBV7-9 and TRBJ2-2): DTGVSQNPRHKITKRGQNVTFRCDPISEHNRLYWYRQTLGQGPEFLTYFQNEAQLEKSRLLSDRFSAERPKGSFSTLEIQRTEQGDSAMYLCASSSRLADNTGELFFGEGSRLTVL.

This clonotype was recorded at least ten times. The chain has TRBV5-1 and TRBJ2-1, with 12 bases that match TRBD2. V shed 3 bases and J 2 bases; nucleotides not matched to a gene: 6. The CDR3 sequence is 17 residues long. Germline V gene lookup returns CDR1 SGHRS and CDR2 YFSETQ. The CDR3 region is CASSSLAGGRTYNEQFF. DNA of the CDR3: TGCGCCAGCAGCTCACTAGCGGGAGGCCGAACCTACAATGAGCAGTTCTTC.

The sample holds many counts of this clonotype. The chain has TRBV7-2 and TRBJ2-3, with 8 positions matching TRBD2. Trimming cost V 2 bases and J 3 bases; bases outside gene matches: 7. The CDR3 totals 16 residues. CDR1 and CDR2 from the germline V gene are SGHTA and FQGNSA. The CDR3 DNA is TGTGCCAGCAGCTTAATGGGGGGACTAGGAACAGATACGCAGTATTTT. As protein: CASSLMGGLGTDTQYF.

This clonotype was detected a few times. The rearrangement joins TRBV7-9 to TRBJ2-2; D uncertain. CDR3 length equals 12 residues. V was shortened by 5 bases and J by 9 bases, with 10 bases between the two germline ends. Germline lookup yields CDR1 SEHNR and CDR2 FQNEAQ (reference sequence). CDR3 protein: CASSQVGRELFF. CDR3 DNA sequence: TGTGCCAGCAGCCAAGTTGGTCGGGAGCTGTTTTTT.

This sequence joins TRBV7-9 and TRBJ2-3; no definite D call. Germline-derived CDR1 and CDR2 are SEHNR and FQNEAQ (reference sequence). The CDR3 covers 17 residues. Between the trimmed V and J ends, which lost 5 bases and 1 base, there was a span of 19 bases. In DNA, the CDR3 is TGTGCCAGCAGCCCCTTGATGGGCCTATTCGGCACAGATACGCAGTATTTT. It yields the protein CASSPLMGLFGTDTQYF.

V usage is TRBV13 and J usage is TRBJ2-3, with 8 bases lining up with TRBD2. This CDR3 is 12 amino acids long. Germline V gene sequence: CDR1 PRHDT, CDR2 FYEKMQ (reference sequence). The CDR3 nucleotides are TGTGCTTGCGGGGGGAGAGGGGATACGCAGTATTTT. As protein: CACGGRGDTQYF.

The table lists this clonotype with many counts. The CDR3 here is CASSWGVSNQPQHF. Written as DNA, the CDR3 is TGTGCCAGCAGCTGGGGGGTTAGCAATCAGCCCCAGCATTTT. V usage is TRBV7-8 and J usage is TRBJ1-5, with TRBD1 as a possible D gene (5 bases). CDR1 is SGHVS and CDR2 is FQNEAQ in the germline V gene. This CDR3 contains 14 residues. V shed 4 bases and J shed 0 bases, with 7 bases lying between them.

This chain connects TRBV28 to TRBJ2-1; tentative D call: TRBD2 (7 bases). Germline-derived CDR1 and CDR2 are MDHEN and SYDVKM. V lost 6 bases to trimming and J lost 7 bases, with 19 bases between them. The CDR3 is made up of 15 amino acids. CDR3: CASRVGGGPTNEQFF. CDR3 nucleotides: TGTGCCAGCAGGGTTGGCGGGGGCCCTACAAATGAGCAGTTCTTC.

This clonotype was detected a few times. The chain has TRBV11-3 and TRBJ2-2; 11 bases map to TRBD1. V dropped 5 bases and J dropped 6; count of bases not matched to a gene: 2. The CDR3 is 14 residues long. The germline V gene encodes CDR1 SGHNT and CDR2 YENEEA. CDR3 sequence (DNA): TGTGCCAGCAGCAAGGGACAGGGGGCCGGGGAGCTGTTTTTT. Its protein is CASSKGQGAGELFF. The full variable domain, rest sourced from reference TRBV11-3 and TRBJ2-2, is EAGVVQSPRYKIIEKKQPVAFWCNPISGHNTLYWYLQNLGQGPELLIRYENEEAVDDSQLPKDRFSAERLKGVDSTLKIQPAELGDSAVYLCASSKGQGAGELFFGEGSRLTVL.

This clonotype was observed at least ten times. V usage is TRBV12-3 or TRBV12-4 and J usage is TRBJ1-1; the D is unclear. The length of the CDR3 is 13 residues. Trimming took off 5 bases at V and 1 base at J, with 8 bases between the two ends. CDR3 sequence: CASSTTQNTEAFF. CDR3 bases: TGTGCCAGCAGTACAACACAGAACACTGAAGCTTTCTTT.